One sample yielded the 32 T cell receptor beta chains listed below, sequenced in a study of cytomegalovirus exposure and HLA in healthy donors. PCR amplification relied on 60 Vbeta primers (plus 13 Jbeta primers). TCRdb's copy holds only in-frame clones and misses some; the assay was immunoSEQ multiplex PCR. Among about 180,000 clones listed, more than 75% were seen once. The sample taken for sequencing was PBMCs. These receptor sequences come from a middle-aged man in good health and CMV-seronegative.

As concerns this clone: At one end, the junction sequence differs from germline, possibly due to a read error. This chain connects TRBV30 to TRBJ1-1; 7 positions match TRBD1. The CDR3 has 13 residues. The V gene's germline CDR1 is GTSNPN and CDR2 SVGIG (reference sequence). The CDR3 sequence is CAGRGGGGREAFF. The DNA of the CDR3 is TGTGCCGGGAGGGGAGGAGGGGGCAGGGAAGCTTTCTTT. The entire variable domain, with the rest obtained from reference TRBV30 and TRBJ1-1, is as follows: SQTIHQWPATLVQPVGSPLSLECTVEGTSNPNLYWYRQAAGRGLQLLFYSVGIGQISSEVPQNLSASRPQDRQFILSSKKLLLSDSGFYLCAGRGGGGREAFFGQGTRLTVV.

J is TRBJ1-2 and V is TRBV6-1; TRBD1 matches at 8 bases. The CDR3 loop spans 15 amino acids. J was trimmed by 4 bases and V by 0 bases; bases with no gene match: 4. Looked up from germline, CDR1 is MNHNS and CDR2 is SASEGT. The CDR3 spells CASSEARTGFYGYTF. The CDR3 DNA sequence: TGTGCCAGCAGTGAAGCCAGGACAGGGTTCTATGGCTACACCTTC.

CDR3: CASSRQGQNQPQHF. The CDR3 region has the DNA TGTGCCAGCAGTCGACAGGGGCAGAATCAGCCCCAGCATTTT. The chain has TRBV2 and TRBJ1-5; the match to TRBD1 covers 8 bases. Germline trimming cut 5 bases from V and 4 bases from J; bases unmatched to any gene: 4. The V gene's germline CDR1 is SNHLY and CDR2 FYNNEI. The CDR3 runs 14 residues.

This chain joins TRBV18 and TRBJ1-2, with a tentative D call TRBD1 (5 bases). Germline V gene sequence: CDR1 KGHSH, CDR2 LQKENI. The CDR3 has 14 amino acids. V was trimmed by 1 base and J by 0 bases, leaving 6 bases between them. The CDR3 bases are TGTGCCAGCTCACCACAGGGGTCTAACTATGGCTACACCTTC. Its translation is CASSPQGSNYGYTF.

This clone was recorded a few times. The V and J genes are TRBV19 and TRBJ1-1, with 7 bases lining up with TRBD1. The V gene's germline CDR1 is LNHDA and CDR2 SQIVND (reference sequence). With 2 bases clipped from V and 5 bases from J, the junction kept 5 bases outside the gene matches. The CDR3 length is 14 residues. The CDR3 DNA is TGTGCCAGTAGTATACCTGGACAGGATACTGAAGCTTTCTTT. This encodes CASSIPGQDTEAFF.

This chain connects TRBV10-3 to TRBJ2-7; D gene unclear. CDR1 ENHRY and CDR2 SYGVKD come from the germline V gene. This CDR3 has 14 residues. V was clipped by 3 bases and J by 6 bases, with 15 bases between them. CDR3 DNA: TGTGCCATCAGTGATTTCGGCAGGCTGGGCGAGCAGTACTTC. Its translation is CAISDFGRLGEQYF.

The DNA for the CDR3 is TGTGCCTGGAGTCGTAGCGGGAGGACCCAGTACTTC. Translation gives CAWSRSGRTQYF. The gene calls are TRBV30 and TRBJ2-5; TRBD2 aligns across 9 bases. This CDR3 is 12 amino acids long. V trimming: 2 bases; J trimming: 7 bases; junction bases outside the gene matches: 2. Looked up from germline, CDR1 is GTSNPN and CDR2 is SVGIG (reference sequence).

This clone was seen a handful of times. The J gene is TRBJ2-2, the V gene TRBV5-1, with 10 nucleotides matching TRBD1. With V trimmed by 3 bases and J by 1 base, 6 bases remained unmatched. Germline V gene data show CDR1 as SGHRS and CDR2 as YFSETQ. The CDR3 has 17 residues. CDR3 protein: CASSSRQGAQNTGELFF. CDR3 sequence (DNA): TGCGCCAGCAGCTCCCGACAGGGGGCGCAGAACACCGGGGAGCTGTTTTTT.

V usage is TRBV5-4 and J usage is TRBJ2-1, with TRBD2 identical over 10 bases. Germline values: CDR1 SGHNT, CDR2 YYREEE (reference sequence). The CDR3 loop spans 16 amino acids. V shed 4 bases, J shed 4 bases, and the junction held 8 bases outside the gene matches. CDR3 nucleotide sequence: TGTGCCAGCAGCAGGGAAGCGGGAGGGTTATACAATGAGCAGTTCTTC. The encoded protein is CASSREAGGLYNEQFF.

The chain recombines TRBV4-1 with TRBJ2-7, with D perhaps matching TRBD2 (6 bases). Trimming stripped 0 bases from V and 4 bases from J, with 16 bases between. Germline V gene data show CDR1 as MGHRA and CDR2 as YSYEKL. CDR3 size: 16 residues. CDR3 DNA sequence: TGCGCCAGCAGCCAAGATGTGGGGGGACTTATATACGAGCAGTACTTC. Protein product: CASSQDVGGLIYEQYF.

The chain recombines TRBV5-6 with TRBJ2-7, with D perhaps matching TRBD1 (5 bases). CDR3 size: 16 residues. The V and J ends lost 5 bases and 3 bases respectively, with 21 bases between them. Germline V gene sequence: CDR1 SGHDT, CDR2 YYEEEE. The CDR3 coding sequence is TGTGCCAGCAGGGGGCAGGGAACCTACGCTAACTACGAGCAGTACTTC. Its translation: CASRGQGTYANYEQYF.

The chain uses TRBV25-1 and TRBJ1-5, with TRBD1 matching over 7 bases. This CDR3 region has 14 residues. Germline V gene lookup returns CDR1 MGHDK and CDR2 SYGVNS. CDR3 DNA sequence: TGTGGTGCACAGGGGAAAATTGGCAATCAGCCCCAGCATTTT. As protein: CGAQGKIGNQPQHF.

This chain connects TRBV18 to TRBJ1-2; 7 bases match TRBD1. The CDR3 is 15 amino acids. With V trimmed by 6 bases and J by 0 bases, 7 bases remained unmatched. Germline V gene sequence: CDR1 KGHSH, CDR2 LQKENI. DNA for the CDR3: TGTGCCAGCTCTTTACAGGGGATGGCTAACTATGGCTACACCTTC. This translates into CASSLQGMANYGYTF.

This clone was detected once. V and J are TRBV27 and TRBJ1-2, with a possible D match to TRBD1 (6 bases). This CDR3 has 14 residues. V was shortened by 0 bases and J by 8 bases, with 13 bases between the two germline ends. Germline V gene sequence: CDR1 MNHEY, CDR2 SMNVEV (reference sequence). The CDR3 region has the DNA TGTGCCAGCAGTTTATCGGGCAGGGGAAGCGGCTACACCTTC. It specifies CASSLSGRGSGYTF.

The CDR3 sequence: CASSYSKHLSPEAFF. CDR3 DNA: TGTGCCAGCAGTTACTCGAAGCACCTTAGCCCTGAAGCTTTCTTT. V is TRBV6-5 and J is TRBJ1-1; D unresolved. Germline loops: CDR1 MNHEY, CDR2 SVGAGI. The V gene lost 0 bases and the J gene lost 6 bases, with 14 bases spanning the gap. The CDR3 is made up of 15 amino acids.

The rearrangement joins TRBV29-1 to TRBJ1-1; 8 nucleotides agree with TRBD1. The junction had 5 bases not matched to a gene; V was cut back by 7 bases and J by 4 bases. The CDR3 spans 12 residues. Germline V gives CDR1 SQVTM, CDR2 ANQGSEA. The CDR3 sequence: CSGYDRGTEAFF. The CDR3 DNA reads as TGCAGCGGATATGACAGGGGCACTGAAGCTTTCTTT.

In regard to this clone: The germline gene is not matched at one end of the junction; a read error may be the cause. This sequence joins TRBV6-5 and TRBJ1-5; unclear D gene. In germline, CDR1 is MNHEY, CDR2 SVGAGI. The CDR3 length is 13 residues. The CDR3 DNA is TGTGCCACCAGTACTAGTGTCAATCAGCCCCAGCATTTT. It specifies CATSTSVNQPQHF.

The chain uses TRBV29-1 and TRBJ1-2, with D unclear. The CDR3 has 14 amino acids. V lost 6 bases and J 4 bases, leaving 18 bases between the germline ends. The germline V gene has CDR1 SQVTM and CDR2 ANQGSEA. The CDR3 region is CSVGAGGAGYGYTF. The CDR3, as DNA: TGCAGCGTGGGAGCGGGAGGAGCAGGCTATGGCTACACCTTC.

CDR3 in amino acids: CASSRPGQGRMAQHF. DNA of the CDR3: TGTGCCAGCAGTCGCCCAGGACAGGGGAGGATGGCCCAGCATTTT. The rearrangement links TRBV28 to TRBJ1-5; TRBD1 matches at 9 bases. The CDR3 extends over 15 amino acids. V trimming: 5 bases; J trimming: 11 bases; junction bases outside the gene matches: 13. The V gene's germline CDR1 is MDHEN and CDR2 SYDVKM.

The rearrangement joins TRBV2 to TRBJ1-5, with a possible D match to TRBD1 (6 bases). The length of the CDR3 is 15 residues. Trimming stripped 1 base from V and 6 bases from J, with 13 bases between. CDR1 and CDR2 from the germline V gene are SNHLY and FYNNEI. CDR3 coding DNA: TGTGCCAGCAGTGAAGACGGGGGGGCGGGTCAGCCCCAGCATTTT. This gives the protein CASSEDGGAGQPQHF.

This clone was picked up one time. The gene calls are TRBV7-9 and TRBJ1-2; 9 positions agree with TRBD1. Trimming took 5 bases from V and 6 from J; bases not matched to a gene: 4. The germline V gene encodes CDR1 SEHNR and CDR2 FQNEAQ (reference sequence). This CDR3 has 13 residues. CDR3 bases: TGTGCCAGCAGCCGACAGGGGGGAGATGGCTACACCTTC. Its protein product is CASSRQGGDGYTF.

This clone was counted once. The CDR3 here is CASSGLGGNEQFF. CDR3 bases: TGCGCCAGCAGTGGACTAGGCGGCAATGAGCAGTTCTTC. The rearrangement joins TRBV5-1 to TRBJ2-1; 7 nucleotides line up with TRBD2. V trimming: 5 bases; J trimming: 6 bases; junction bases outside the gene matches: 5. Germline loops: CDR1 SGHRS, CDR2 YFSETQ. The CDR3 is made up of 13 amino acids. The whole variable domain, filled in from reference TRBV5-1 and TRBJ2-1, reads KAGVTQTPRYLIKTRGQQVTLSCSPISGHRSVSWYQQTPGQGLQFLFEYFSETQRNKGNFPGRFSGRQFSNSRSEMNVSTLELGDSALYLCASSGLGGNEQFFGPGTRLTVL.

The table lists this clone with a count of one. The CDR3 is CASNPGAGANVLTF. The CDR3 DNA is TGTGCCAGCAACCCCGGGGCTGGGGCCAACGTCCTGACTTTC. The J gene is TRBJ2-6, the V gene TRBV6-1; a possible D gene is TRBD2 (5 bases). Germline V gives CDR1 MNHNS, CDR2 SASEGT. The V end lost 7 bases, the J end lost 2 bases, and 9 bases lay between the germline ends. The CDR3 loop spans 14 amino acids.

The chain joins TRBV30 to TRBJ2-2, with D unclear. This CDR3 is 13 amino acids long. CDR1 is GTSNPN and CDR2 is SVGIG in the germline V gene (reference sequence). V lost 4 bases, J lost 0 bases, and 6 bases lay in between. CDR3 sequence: CAWTQANTGELFF. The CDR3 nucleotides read TGTGCCTGGACCCAGGCGAACACCGGGGAGCTGTTTTTT.

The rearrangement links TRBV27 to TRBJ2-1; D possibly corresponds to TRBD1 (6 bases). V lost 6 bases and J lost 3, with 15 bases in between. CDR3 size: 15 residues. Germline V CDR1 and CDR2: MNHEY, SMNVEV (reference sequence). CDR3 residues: CASSSYRDNYNEQFF. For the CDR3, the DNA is TGTGCCAGCAGCTCATACAGGGATAACTACAATGAGCAGTTCTTC.

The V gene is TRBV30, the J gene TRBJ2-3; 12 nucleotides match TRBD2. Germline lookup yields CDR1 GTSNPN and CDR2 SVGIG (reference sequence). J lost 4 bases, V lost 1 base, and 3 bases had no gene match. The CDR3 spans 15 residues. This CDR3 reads CAWSGTSGNPDTQYF. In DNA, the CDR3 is TGTGCCTGGAGTGGGACTAGCGGGAACCCAGATACGCAGTATTTT.

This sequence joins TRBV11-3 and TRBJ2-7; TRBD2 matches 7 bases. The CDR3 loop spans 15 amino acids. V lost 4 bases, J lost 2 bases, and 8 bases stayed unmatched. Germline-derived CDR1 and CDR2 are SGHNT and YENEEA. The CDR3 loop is CASSSLGGGAYEQYF. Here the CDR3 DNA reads TGTGCCAGCAGCTCCCTAGGTGGGGGGGCCTACGAGCAGTACTTC.

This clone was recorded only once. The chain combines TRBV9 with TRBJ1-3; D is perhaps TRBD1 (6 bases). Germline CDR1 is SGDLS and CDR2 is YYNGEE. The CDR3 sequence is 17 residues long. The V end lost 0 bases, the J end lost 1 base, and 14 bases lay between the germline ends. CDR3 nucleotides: TGTGCCAGCAGCGTAGGTCAGGGGCTGTTATCTGGAAACACCATATATTTT. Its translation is CASSVGQGLLSGNTIYF.

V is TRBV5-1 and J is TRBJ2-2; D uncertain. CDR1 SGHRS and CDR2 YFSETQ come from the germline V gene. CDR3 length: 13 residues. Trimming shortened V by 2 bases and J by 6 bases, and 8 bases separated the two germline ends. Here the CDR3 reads CASSFTTPGELFF. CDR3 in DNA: TGCGCCAGCAGCTTCACAACCCCCGGGGAGCTGTTTTTT. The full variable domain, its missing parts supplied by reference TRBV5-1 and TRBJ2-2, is KAGVTQTPRYLIKTRGQQVTLSCSPISGHRSVSWYQQTPGQGLQFLFEYFSETQRNKGNFPGRFSGRQFSNSRSEMNVSTLELGDSALYLCASSFTTPGELFFGEGSRLTVL.

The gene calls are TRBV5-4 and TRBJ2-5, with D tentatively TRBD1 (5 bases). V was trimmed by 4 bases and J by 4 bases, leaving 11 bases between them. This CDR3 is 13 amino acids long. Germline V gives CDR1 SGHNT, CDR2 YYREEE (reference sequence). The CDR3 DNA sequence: TGTGCCAGCAGCCCAGGACAAAGAGAGACCCAGTACTTC. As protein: CASSPGQRETQYF. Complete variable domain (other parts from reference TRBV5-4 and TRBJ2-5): ETGVTQSPTHLIKTRGQQVTLRCSSQSGHNTVSWYQQALGQGPQFIFQYYREEENGRGNFPPRFSGLQFPNYSSELNVNALELDDSALYLCASSPGQRETQYFGPGTRLLVL.

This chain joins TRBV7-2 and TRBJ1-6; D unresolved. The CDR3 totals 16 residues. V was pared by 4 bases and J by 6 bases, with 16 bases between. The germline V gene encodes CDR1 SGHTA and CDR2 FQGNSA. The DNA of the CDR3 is TGTGCCAGCAGCTCGTTTGCGGGCAGCTTTAATTCACCCCTCCACTTT. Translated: CASSSFAGSFNSPLHF.

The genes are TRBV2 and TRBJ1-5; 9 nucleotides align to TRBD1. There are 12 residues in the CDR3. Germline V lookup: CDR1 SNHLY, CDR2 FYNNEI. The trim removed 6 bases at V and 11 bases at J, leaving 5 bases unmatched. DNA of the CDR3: TGTGCCAGCAGACCCAGGGACAGGGCCCAGCATTTT. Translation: CASRPRDRAQHF.